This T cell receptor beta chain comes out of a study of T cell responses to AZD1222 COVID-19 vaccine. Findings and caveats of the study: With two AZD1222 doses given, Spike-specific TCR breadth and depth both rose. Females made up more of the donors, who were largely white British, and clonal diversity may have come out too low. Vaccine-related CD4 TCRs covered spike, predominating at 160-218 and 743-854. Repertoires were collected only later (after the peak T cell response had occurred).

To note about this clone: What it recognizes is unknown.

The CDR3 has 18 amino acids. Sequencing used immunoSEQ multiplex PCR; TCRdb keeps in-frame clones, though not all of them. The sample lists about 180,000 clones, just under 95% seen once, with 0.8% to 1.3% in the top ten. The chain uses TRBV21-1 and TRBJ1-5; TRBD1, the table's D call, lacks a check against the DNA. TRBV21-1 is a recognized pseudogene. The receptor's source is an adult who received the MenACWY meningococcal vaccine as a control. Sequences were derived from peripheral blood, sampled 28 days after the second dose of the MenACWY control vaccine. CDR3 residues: CASSKVRTGPIINQPQHF. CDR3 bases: TGTGCCAGCAGCAAAGTGAGAACAGGGCCCATTATCAATCAGCCCCAGCATTTT.